This TCR beta chain was sequenced in a study of blood T cell repertoires in COVID-19. Study in general: Acute-phase and convalescent COVID-19 samples originated in the United States, Italy and Spain.

Germline trimming cut 5 bases from V and 7 bases from J; bases unmatched to any gene: 9. The germline V gene encodes CDR1 SEHNR and CDR2 FQNEAQ (reference sequence). The CDR3 is 17 amino acids. Assay: immunoSEQ multiplex PCR; the TCRdb copy retains only in-frame clones and omits some. The sample comprises 88,000 or so clones, over 75% of which are singletons, and 3.5% to 4% rests with the top ten. Sequenced material: peripheral blood. This TCR was sampled from a man aged 60-69 years with acute or convalescent COVID-19. The rearrangement joins TRBV7-9 to TRBJ2-1; 15 bases match TRBD2. The CDR3 DNA reads TGTGCCAGCAGCCGTCCGGGACTAGCGGGGGGCCCGAATGAGCAGTTCTTC. It yields the protein CASSRPGLAGGPNEQFF.